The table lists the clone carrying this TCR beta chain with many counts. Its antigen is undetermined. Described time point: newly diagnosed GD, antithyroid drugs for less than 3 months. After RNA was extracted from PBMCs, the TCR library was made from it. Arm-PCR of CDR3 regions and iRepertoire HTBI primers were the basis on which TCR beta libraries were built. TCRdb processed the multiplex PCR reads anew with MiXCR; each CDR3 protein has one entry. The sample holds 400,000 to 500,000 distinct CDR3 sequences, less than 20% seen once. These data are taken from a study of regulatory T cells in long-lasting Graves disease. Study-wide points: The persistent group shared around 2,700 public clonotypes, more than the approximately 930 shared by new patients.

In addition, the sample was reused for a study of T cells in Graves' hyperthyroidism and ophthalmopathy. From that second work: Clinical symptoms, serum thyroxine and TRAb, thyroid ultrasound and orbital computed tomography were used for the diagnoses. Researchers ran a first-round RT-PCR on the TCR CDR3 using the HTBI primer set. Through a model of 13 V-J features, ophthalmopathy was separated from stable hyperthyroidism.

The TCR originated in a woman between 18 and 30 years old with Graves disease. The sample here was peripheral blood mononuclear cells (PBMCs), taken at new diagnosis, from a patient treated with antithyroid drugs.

CDR3 in DNA: TGTGCCAGCAGCCGGATGACTAGTAACTACGAGCAGTACTTC. As protein: CASSRMTSNYEQYF. The V and J genes are TRBV5-8 and TRBJ2-7; possible D gene TRBD2, 6 bases. CDR1 is SGHTS, CDR2 YDEGEE, per germline. The CDR3 contains 14 residues. V was shortened by 4 bases and J by 3 bases, with 14 bases between the two germline ends.